The clone carrying this T cell receptor beta chain was picked up a small number of times. As yet, its antigen is unknown. Trimming took 4 bases from V and 10 from J; bases not matched to a gene: 9. The CDR3 covers 14 residues. Germline CDR1 and CDR2: SEHNR and FQNEAQ (reference sequence). Time point of the sample: persistent/refractory GD, antithyroid drugs over 5 years with positive TRAb. The TCR library used RNA extracted from PBMCs. The source of the sample is a study of regulatory T cells in long-lasting Graves disease. For the study at large: The definition of persistent Graves' disease was over 5 years of antithyroid drugs with positive TSH receptor antibodies.

Construction of TCR beta libraries relied on iRepertoire HTBI primers and on Arm-PCR targeting CDR3 regions. TCRdb passed the multiplex PCR reads through MiXCR, listing each CDR3 protein once. Of fewer than 550,000 distinct CDR3 sequences detected, around a fifth appear once; the ten largest clones hold 7% to 9%. The study's findings and limits: Persistent patients had more shared public clonotypes (fewer than 3,000) than new patients (about 880).

The chain combines TRBV7-9 with TRBJ2-4, with 8 bases aligning to TRBD1. The source material was peripheral blood mononuclear cells (PBMCs), sampled when the disease was refractory, from a patient treated with antithyroid drugs. The receptor's source is a female donor with Graves disease. DNA for the CDR3: TGTGCCAGCAGCTCAACGGGACAGGTCTCAATTCAGTACTTC. Translating it yields CASSSTGQVSIQYF. Supplemented by reference TRBV7-9 and TRBJ2-4, the full variable domain reads DTGVSQNPRHKITKRGQNVTFRCDPISEHNRLYWYRQTLGQGPEFLTYFQNEAQLEKSRLLSDRFSAERPKGSFSTLEIQRTEQGDSAMYLCASSSTGQVSIQYFGAGTRLSVL.